The entry below describes one T cell receptor beta chain. Germline values: CDR1 KGHDR, CDR2 SFDVKD. The trim removed 2 bases at V and 2 bases at J, leaving 5 bases unmatched. This CDR3 region has 15 residues. The sample is drawn from a study of blood T cell repertoires in COVID-19. At the level of the study: The analysed material was cDNA or gDNA that came from T cells, B-cell-depleted T cells, or PBMCs.

Original handling: Reference gene primer amplification yielded estimated nucleated cell counts. Only in-frame clones appear in the TCRdb table, and some are missing; sequencing was by immunoSEQ multiplex PCR. V, J and clone size reflect that table, while D and trimming were determined from the DNA. This sample yields under 350,000 clones, of which about 88% are seen a single time; roughly 2.6% belongs to the top ten. The clonotype was recovered from a man in his 60s who had recovered from COVID-19. The sample taken for sequencing was PBMCs or T cells enriched from blood (not recorded which). The gene calls are TRBV24-1 and TRBJ2-7, with 7 bases that match TRBD2. In DNA, the CDR3 is TGTGCCACCAGTGATTCCCAGCGGGGCGCCTACGAGCAGTACTTC. It yields the protein CATSDSQRGAYEQYF.